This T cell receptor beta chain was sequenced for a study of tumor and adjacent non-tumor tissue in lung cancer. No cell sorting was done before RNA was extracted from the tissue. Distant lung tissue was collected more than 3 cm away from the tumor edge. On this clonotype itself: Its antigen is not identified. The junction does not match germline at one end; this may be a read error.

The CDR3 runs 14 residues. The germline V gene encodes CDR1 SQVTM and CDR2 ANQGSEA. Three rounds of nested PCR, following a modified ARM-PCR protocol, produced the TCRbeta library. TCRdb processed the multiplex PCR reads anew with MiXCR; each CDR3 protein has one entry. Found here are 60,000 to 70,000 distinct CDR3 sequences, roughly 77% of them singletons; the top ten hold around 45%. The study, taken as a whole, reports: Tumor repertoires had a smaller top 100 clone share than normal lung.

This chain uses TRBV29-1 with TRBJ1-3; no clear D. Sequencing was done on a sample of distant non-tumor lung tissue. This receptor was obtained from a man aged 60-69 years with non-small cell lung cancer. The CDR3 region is CSVDPEDSGNAIYF. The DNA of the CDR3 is TGCAGCGTTGACCCCGAGGACTCTGGAAACGCCATATATTTT.